These 31 T cell receptor beta chains came from one sample sequenced in a study of tumor-infiltrating lymphocytes in localized non-small cell lung cancer. Repertoires were generated with immunoSEQ multiplex PCR, while TCRdb's copy carries only in-frame clones and drops some. The table has approximately 6,200 clones, approximately 71% seen once. The sequencing input was lung tumor tissue. The receptors here all came from a human donor with non-small cell lung cancer.

The CDR3 loop reads CSARAPYEQYV. In DNA, the CDR3 is TGCAGTGCGCGAGCCCCCTACGAGCAGTACGTC. The V call is TRBV20-1, the J call TRBJ2-7; D is unresolved. Trimming pared 6 bases from V and 2 bases from J, leaving 8 bases between. This CDR3 comprises 11 residues. CDR1 and CDR2 (germline): DFQATT, SNEGSKA (reference sequence).

A few counts support this clone. CDR3 region: CASSLGTGRTEAFF. CDR3 sequence (DNA): TGTGCCAGCAGCCTCGGGACAGGGCGGACTGAAGCTTTCTTT. This chain uses TRBV2 with TRBJ1-1; 9 bases agree with TRBD1. This CDR3 has 14 residues. The V and J ends lost 6 bases and 5 bases, in that order; junction bases with no gene match: 7. Germline assignment: CDR1 SNHLY and CDR2 FYNNEI.

This chain connects TRBV29-1 to TRBJ2-3; D might be TRBD2 (5 bases). The CDR3 extends over 15 amino acids. With 4 bases removed from V and 1 base from J, the gap between germline ends came to 15 bases. Germline CDR1 is SQVTM and CDR2 is ANQGSEA. The CDR3 reads CSVAPSQAGTDTQYF. CDR3 coding DNA: TGCAGCGTTGCGCCTAGCCAGGCGGGCACAGATACGCAGTATTTT.

The chain carries TRBV14 and TRBJ1-1; D ambiguous. V was trimmed by 4 bases and J by 1 base, leaving 10 bases between them. Germline V gene sequence: CDR1 SGHDN, CDR2 FVKESK. CDR3 size: 14 residues. As DNA, the CDR3 is TGTGCCAGCAGCCTGGAGCCGGCGAACACTGAAGCTTTCTTT. This gives the protein CASSLEPANTEAFF.

The CDR3 here is CAIGQGIQPQHF. DNA of the CDR3: TGTGCCATAGGACAGGGAATTCAGCCCCAGCATTTT. The chain links TRBV19 to TRBJ1-5, with TRBD1 matching over 8 bases. CDR3 length: 12 amino acids. Germline CDR1 and CDR2: LNHDA and SQIVND (reference sequence). Trimming cost V 10 bases and J 6 bases; bases outside gene matches: 5.

This clone was seen only a few times. V and J are TRBV5-5 and TRBJ2-5; the match to TRBD1 covers 7 bases. In germline, CDR1 is SGHKS, CDR2 YYEKEE (reference sequence). CDR3 length: 13 residues. V lost 5 bases to trimming and J lost 4 bases; unmatched junction nucleotides: 5. This CDR3 is CASRWTGRETQYF. The CDR3 DNA is TGTGCCAGCAGGTGGACAGGACGAGAGACCCAGTACTTC. The whole variable domain, filled in from reference TRBV5-5 and TRBJ2-5, reads DAGVTQSPTHLIKTRGQQVTLRCSPISGHKSVSWYQQVLGQGPQFIFQYYEKEERGRGNFPDRFSARQFPNYSSELNVNALLLGDSALYLCASRWTGRETQYFGPGTRLLVL.

The chain recombines TRBV4-1 with TRBJ1-5; D gene ambiguous. The CDR3 consists of 16 residues. V shed 4 bases and J shed 0 bases, with 13 bases lying between them. Germline CDR1 is MGHRA and CDR2 is YSYEKL. CDR3 sequence: CASSPSPGFSNQPQHF. In DNA, the CDR3 is TGCGCCAGCAGCCCCTCGCCAGGATTTAGCAATCAGCCCCAGCATTTT.

Within the sample, this clone is medium-sized. The chain combines TRBV11-2 with TRBJ1-2; D uncertain. Germline CDR1 reads SGHAT; CDR2 reads FQNNGV. This CDR3 comprises 15 residues. V shed 2 bases and J shed 4 bases, with 14 bases lying between them. CDR3 nucleotides: TGTGCCAGCAGCTTATCCCGGGTACCCCTCTATGGCTACACCTTC. It is translated as CASSLSRVPLYGYTF.

V usage is TRBV7-3 and J usage is TRBJ2-5; D remains ambiguous. CDR1 is SGHTA and CDR2 is FQGTGA in the germline V gene. CDR3 length: 15 residues. The V and J ends lost 0 bases and 1 base respectively, with 9 bases between them. The CDR3 DNA reads TGTGCCAGCAGCTTAACAAACGGAGCCCAAGAGACCCAGTACTTC. Its translation is CASSLTNGAQETQYF. The full variable domain, in which reference TRBV7-3 and TRBJ2-5 provide the parts outside the CDR3, is GAGVSQTPSNKVTEKGKYVELRCDPISGHTALYWYRQSLGQGPEFLIYFQGTGAADDSGLPNDRFFAVRPEGSVSTLKIQRTERGDSAVYLCASSLTNGAQETQYFGPGTRLLVL.

The genes are TRBV19 and TRBJ2-2; perhaps TRBD2 as D (5 bases). The CDR3 consists of 12 residues. V lost 1 base and J 8 bases, leaving 5 bases between the germline ends. Germline V gene lookup returns CDR1 LNHDA and CDR2 SQIVND (reference sequence). The CDR3 region is CASSIAGGELFF. The CDR3 DNA reads TGTGCCAGTAGTATAGCGGGGGGGGAGCTGTTTTTT.

The chain links TRBV11-2 to TRBJ2-7; possible D gene TRBD2, 5 bases. V lost 5 bases and J lost 4, with 9 bases in between. Germline loops: CDR1 SGHAT, CDR2 FQNNGV. The CDR3 extends over 12 amino acids. CDR3: CASSHSGYEQYF. The CDR3 nucleotides read TGTGCCAGCAGCCACTCGGGATACGAGCAGTACTTC.

By share, this clone counts as medium-sized. V gene TRBV7-9 combines with J gene TRBJ1-1; D gene ambiguous. The germline gives CDR1 SEHNR, CDR2 FQNEAQ (reference sequence). V lost 5 bases, J lost 10 bases, and 17 bases lay in between. CDR3 length: 13 amino acids. CDR3 sequence (DNA): TGTGCCAGCAGCGCATCCTCCGTATCTCTAGCTTTCTTT. Translation: CASSASSVSLAFF.

The chain recombines TRBV7-9 with TRBJ2-1; 14 bases map to TRBD2. Germline V gives CDR1 SEHNR, CDR2 FQNEAQ (reference sequence). There are 18 residues in the CDR3. V was pared by 5 bases and J by 7 bases, with 13 bases of the junction left unmatched. CDR3 DNA sequence: TGTGCCAGCAGCGGAACCGGGACTAGCGGGAGTGGGCGAAATGAGCAGTTCTTC. Amino acids: CASSGTGTSGSGRNEQFF.

Only a few counts were recorded for this clone. The V call is TRBV7-9, the J call TRBJ1-4; D is unresolved. Deletions cut 7 bases from V and 5 bases from J, with 8 bases between. The CDR3 length is 12 residues. Germline-derived CDR1 and CDR2 are SEHNR and FQNEAQ (reference sequence). In DNA, the CDR3 is TGTGCCAGCACCCGAGGGAATGAAAAACTGTTTTTT. Translation: CASTRGNEKLFF.

V is TRBV19 and J is TRBJ1-1; D is possibly TRBD1 (5 bases). The V gene's germline CDR1 is LNHDA and CDR2 SQIVND (reference sequence). The CDR3 totals 14 residues. Trimming pared 5 bases from V and 2 bases from J, leaving 12 bases between. CDR3 bases: TGTGCCAGTAGTTTATGGGGGAGAAACACTGAAGCTTTCTTT. This translates into CASSLWGRNTEAFF.

This clone has a handful of counts. The chain couples TRBV18 to TRBJ2-1; D is perhaps TRBD2 (5 bases). Germline values: CDR1 KGHSH, CDR2 LQKENI. The CDR3 sequence is 16 residues long. Trimming took 1 base from V and 5 from J, leaving 15 bases between them. The CDR3 sequence is CASSPLDGVAHNEQFF. DNA for the CDR3: TGTGCCAGCTCACCACTTGACGGGGTAGCCCACAATGAGCAGTTCTTC.

The genes are TRBV7-2 and TRBJ1-5; D is possibly TRBD1 (6 bases). Germline V gene sequence: CDR1 SGHTA, CDR2 FQGNSA. The CDR3 spans 14 residues. The V end was cut by 5 bases, the J end by 6 bases, with 14 bases between. The CDR3 loop reads CASSRQGHGQPQHF. The CDR3 DNA reads TGTGCCAGCAGCCGTCAGGGGCACGGTCAGCCCCAGCATTTT.

About this clone: The same CDR3 is also encoded by other DNA sequences in this sample. The genes are TRBV9 and TRBJ1-1, with D possibly being TRBD1 (6 bases). The V gene's germline CDR1 is SGDLS and CDR2 YYNGEE. V was cut by 1 base and J by 5 bases, with 9 bases left in between. The CDR3 runs to 13 residues. This CDR3 is CASSVITGTEAFF. The DNA for the CDR3 is TGTGCCAGCAGCGTAATCACAGGGACTGAAGCTTTCTTT.

V usage is TRBV5-6 and J usage is TRBJ2-7; the D gene is possibly TRBD1 (7 bases). Deletions cut 0 bases from V and 3 bases from J, with 13 bases between. Germline lookup yields CDR1 SGHDT and CDR2 YYEEEE. The CDR3 covers 15 residues. Written as DNA, the CDR3 is TGTGCCAGCAGCTTGGAGGAGGGGGCGGGCTACGAGCAGTACTTC. Translated: CASSLEEGAGYEQYF. Drawing the rest from reference TRBV5-6 and TRBJ2-7, the complete variable domain is DAGVTQSPTHLIKTRGQQVTLRCSPKSGHDTVSWYQQALGQGPQFIFQYYEEEERQRGNFPDRFSGHQFPNYSSELNVNALLLGDSALYLCASSLEEGAGYEQYFGPGTRLTVT.

The V gene is TRBV5-1, the J gene TRBJ1-4, with D possibly being TRBD1 (6 bases). There are 16 residues in the CDR3. V was clipped by 1 base and J by 8 bases, with 18 bases between them. The germline gives CDR1 SGHRS, CDR2 YFSETQ. CDR3 DNA sequence: TGCGCCAGCAGCTTGTCGTCTGGGGCAGGGGTGGAAAAACTGTTTTTT. Translating it yields CASSLSSGAGVEKLFF.

CDR3 region: CASSPSAPVGYTF. DNA for the CDR3: TGTGCCAGCTCACCATCCGCTCCGGTTGGCTACACCTTC. This chain uses TRBV18 with TRBJ1-2, with D unresolved. V lost 2 bases, J lost 7 bases, and 11 bases lay in between. CDR3 length equals 13 residues. Germline V CDR1 and CDR2: KGHSH, LQKENI. The entire variable domain, with the rest obtained from reference TRBV18 and TRBJ1-2, is as follows: NAGVMQNPRHLVRRRGQEARLRCSPMKGHSHVYWYRQLPEEGLKFMVYLQKENIIDESGMPKERFSAEFPKEGPSILRIQQVVRGDSAAYFCASSPSAPVGYTFGSGTRLTVV.

This clone was seen more than once but under ten times. The chain employs TRBV28 and TRBJ1-4; D not resolved. The V gene lost 7 bases and the J gene lost 10 bases, with 13 bases spanning the gap. The CDR3 consists of 12 residues. The germline V gene has CDR1 MDHEN and CDR2 SYDVKM. CDR3 protein: CASTPPRGKLFF. CDR3 in DNA: TGTGCCAGCACCCCCCCCCGGGGAAAACTGTTTTTT.

This clone counts as medium-sized (0.01 to 0.1%). This rearrangement joins TRBV30 to TRBJ2-7, with a possible D match to TRBD1 (5 bases). The CDR3 sequence is 12 residues long. Trimming took off 3 bases at V and 3 bases at J, with 9 bases between the two ends. Germline CDR1 is GTSNPN and CDR2 is SVGIG (reference sequence). The CDR3 DNA reads as TGTGCCTGGAGCCTCGACAGCTACGAGCAGTACTTC. It yields the protein CAWSLDSYEQYF.

V and J are TRBV4-2 and TRBJ1-5; TRBD1 matches 7 bases. The CDR3 contains 16 residues. Germline assignment: CDR1 LGHNA and CDR2 YNFKEQ. After removal of 3 bases from V and 4 bases from J, the junction contained 9 bases not matched to a gene. CDR3 in amino acids: CASSHTRFRGNQPQHF. The DNA for the CDR3 is TGTGCCAGCAGCCATACTAGGTTCAGGGGGAATCAGCCCCAGCATTTT.

CDR3 in DNA: TGTGCCAGCAGTCCCCTCCCTGTGGAGGGAAGCTATGGCTACACCTTC. It is translated as CASSPLPVEGSYGYTF. The chain uses TRBV6-6 and TRBJ1-2, with D unclear. This CDR3 comprises 16 residues. Between the trimmed V and J ends, which lost 5 bases and 4 bases, there was a span of 20 bases. Per germline, CDR1 MNHNY and CDR2 SVGAGI (reference sequence).

The chain carries TRBV12-5 and TRBJ2-2; TRBD1 aligns across 9 bases. The CDR3 consists of 16 residues. CDR1 and CDR2 from the germline V gene are LGHNT and FRNRAP. V dropped 0 bases and J dropped 5; count of bases not matched to a gene: 4. CDR3 nucleotide sequence: TGTGCTAGTGGTTTGGTACCGGGACAGGGTACCGGGGAGCTGTTTTTT. It encodes CASGLVPGQGTGELFF.

CDR3 DNA sequence: TGCGCCAGCAGCCAAGAGGGTCGGGACGTTCAGTACTTC. It encodes CASSQEGRDVQYF. J is TRBJ2-4 and V is TRBV4-3; D could derive from TRBD1 or TRBD2 (5 bases each). CDR3 length equals 13 residues. Germline V CDR1 and CDR2: LGHNA, YSLEER. The ends were cut back, 0 bases at V and 11 bases at J, with 11 bases in the middle.

V and J are TRBV18 and TRBJ2-3; 12 nucleotides match TRBD2. The CDR3 runs 17 residues. Germline trimming cut 3 bases from V and 12 bases from J; bases unmatched to any gene: 16. Germline CDR1 reads KGHSH; CDR2 reads LQKENI. The CDR3 bases are TGTGCCAGCTCACCTATGGCTAGCGGGAGGGCCCGGTCTAGCCAGTATTTT. Translation: CASSPMASGRARSSQYF. The variable domain in full, completed from reference TRBV18 and TRBJ2-3, reads NAGVMQNPRHLVRRRGQEARLRCSPMKGHSHVYWYRQLPEEGLKFMVYLQKENIIDESGMPKERFSAEFPKEGPSILRIQQVVRGDSAAYFCASSPMASGRARSSQYFGPGTRLTVL.

The V gene is TRBV10-3, the J gene TRBJ1-2; 7 bases match TRBD1. The CDR3 consists of 13 residues. Trimming at V came to 4 bases and at J to 4 bases, leaving 3 bases not matched to a gene. CDR1 is ENHRY and CDR2 is SYGVKD in the germline V gene. CDR3 nucleotide sequence: TGTGCCATCAGTGGGACAGGCCTCTATGGCTACACCTTC. Protein: CAISGTGLYGYTF.

The chain recombines TRBV27 with TRBJ2-1, with D maybe TRBD1 (6 bases). This CDR3 spans 16 amino acids. Trimming took 1 base from V and 4 from J, leaving 14 bases between them. Germline-derived CDR1 and CDR2 are MNHEY and SMNVEV (reference sequence). The CDR3 nucleotides are TGTGCCAGCAGTTTATTAGCAGGGGCGAATTACAATGAGCAGTTCTTC. Translated: CASSLLAGANYNEQFF.

The rearrangement links TRBV7-2 to TRBJ2-7, with 15 bases that match TRBD2. V shed 6 bases, J shed 0 bases, and the junction held 6 bases outside the gene matches. The CDR3 totals 17 residues. Germline values: CDR1 SGHTA, CDR2 FQGNSA. The CDR3 DNA reads as TGTGCCAGCAGTCCCGGGACTAGCGGGAGGCGCTCCTACGAGCAGTACTTC. Its translation: CASSPGTSGRRSYEQYF.